Included here is one TCR beta chain sequence, with context. Germline V CDR1 and CDR2: SQVTM, ANQGSEA. This CDR3 comprises 13 residues. V lost 3 bases and J 4 bases, leaving 9 bases between the germline ends. This sample was included in a study of blood T cell repertoires in COVID-19. TCRdb keeps only in-frame clones here, not all; method: immunoSEQ multiplex PCR. The sample has about 120,000 clones, around four fifths seen once. The source material was peripheral blood. This chain links TRBV29-1 with TRBJ2-2; D is ambiguous. The sequence derives from a man aged 55-75 years with acute or convalescent COVID-19. CDR3: CSVEQAVTGELFF. CDR3 nucleotide sequence: TGCAGCGTTGAGCAAGCTGTCACCGGGGAGCTGTTTTTT.